Below, one T cell receptor (beta chain) is given with its context. This record comes from a study of cytomegalovirus exposure and HLA in healthy donors. The ends lost 7 bases at V and 8 bases at J; junction bases unmatched: 10. CDR3 length: 14 amino acids. The germline gives CDR1 WSHSY, CDR2 SAAADI. With 60 Vbeta and 13 Jbeta primers, the PCR was carried out. Measured with immunoSEQ multiplex PCR; TCRdb has only the in-frame clones, and not every one. The sample carries approximately 110,000 clones, about 81% recorded once. The J gene is TRBJ2-3, the V gene TRBV10-2, with 9 bases identical to TRBD2. Sequenced sample: PBMCs. The receptor was isolated from a woman aged 25 to 39 in good health and CMV-seronegative. CDR3 DNA sequence: TGCGCCAGCAACCGGCGGGGGGGATGGGCTACGCAGTATTTT. This gives the protein CASNRRGGWATQYF.